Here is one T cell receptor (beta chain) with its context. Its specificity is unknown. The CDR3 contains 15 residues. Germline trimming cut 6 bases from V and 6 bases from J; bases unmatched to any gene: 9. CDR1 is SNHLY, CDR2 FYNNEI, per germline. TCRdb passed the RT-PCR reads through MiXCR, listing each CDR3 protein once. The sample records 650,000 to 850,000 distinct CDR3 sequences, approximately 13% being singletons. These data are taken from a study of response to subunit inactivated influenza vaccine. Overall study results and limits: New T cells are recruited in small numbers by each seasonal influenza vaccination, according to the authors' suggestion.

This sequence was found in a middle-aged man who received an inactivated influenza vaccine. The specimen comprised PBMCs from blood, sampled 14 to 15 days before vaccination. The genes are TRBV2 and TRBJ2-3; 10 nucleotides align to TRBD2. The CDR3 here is CASRVLAGVSDTQYF. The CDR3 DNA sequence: TGTGCCAGCAGGGTTCTAGCGGGAGTTTCGGATACGCAGTATTTT.